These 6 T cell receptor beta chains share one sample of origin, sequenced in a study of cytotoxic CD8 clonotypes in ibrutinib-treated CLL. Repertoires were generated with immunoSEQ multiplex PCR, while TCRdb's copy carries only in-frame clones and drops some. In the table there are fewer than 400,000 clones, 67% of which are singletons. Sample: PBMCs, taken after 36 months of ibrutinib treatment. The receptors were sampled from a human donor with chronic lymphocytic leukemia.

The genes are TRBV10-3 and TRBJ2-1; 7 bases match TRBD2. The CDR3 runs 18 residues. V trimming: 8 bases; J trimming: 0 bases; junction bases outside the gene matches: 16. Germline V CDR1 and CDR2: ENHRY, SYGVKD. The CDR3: CAIPPGASGVSSYNEQFF. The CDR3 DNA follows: TGTGCCATCCCCCCCGGGGCTAGCGGAGTGAGCTCCTACAATGAGCAGTTCTTC.

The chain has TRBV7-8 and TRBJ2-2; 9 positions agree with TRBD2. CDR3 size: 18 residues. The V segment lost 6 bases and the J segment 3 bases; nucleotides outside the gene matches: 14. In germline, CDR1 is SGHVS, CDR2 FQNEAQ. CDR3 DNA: TGTGCCAGCAGTTCCCGGCTAGCGGGAACTTCTGACACCGGGGAGCTGTTTTTT. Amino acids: CASSSRLAGTSDTGELFF.

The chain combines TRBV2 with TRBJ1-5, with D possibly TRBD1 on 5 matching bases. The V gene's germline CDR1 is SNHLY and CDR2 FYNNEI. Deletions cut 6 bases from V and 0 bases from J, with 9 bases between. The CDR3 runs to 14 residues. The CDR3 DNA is TGTGCCAGCAGCAGGGTCCTTAGCAATCAGCCCCAGCATTTT. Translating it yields CASSRVLSNQPQHF. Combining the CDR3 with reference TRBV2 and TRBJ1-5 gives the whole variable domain EPEVTQTPSHQVTQMGQEVILRCVPISNHLYFYWYRQILGQKVEFLVSFYNNEISEKSEIFDDQFSVERPDGSNFTLKIRSTKLEDSAMYFCASSRVLSNQPQHFGDGTRLSIL.

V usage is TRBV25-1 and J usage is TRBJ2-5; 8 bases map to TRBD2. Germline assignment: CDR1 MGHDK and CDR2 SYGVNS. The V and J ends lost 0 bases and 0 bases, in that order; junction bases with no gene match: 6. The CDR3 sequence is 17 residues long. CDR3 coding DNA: TGTGCCAGCAGTGAATATGGGCCAGCGGGGGACCAAGAGACCCAGTACTTC. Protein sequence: CASSEYGPAGDQETQYF.

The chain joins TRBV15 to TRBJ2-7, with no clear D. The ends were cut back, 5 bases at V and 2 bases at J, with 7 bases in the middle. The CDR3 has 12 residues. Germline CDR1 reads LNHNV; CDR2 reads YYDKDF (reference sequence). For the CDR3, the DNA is TGTGCCACCAGCGCCGGCCCCTACGAGCAGTACTTC. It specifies CATSAGPYEQYF.

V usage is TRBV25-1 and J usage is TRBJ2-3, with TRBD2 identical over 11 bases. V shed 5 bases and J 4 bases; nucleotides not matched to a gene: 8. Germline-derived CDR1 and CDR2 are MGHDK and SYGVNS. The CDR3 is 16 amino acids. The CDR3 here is CASSMQLAGGADTQYF. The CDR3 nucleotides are TGTGCCAGCAGTATGCAGCTAGCGGGAGGCGCAGATACGCAGTATTTT. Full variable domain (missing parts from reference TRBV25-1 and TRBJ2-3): EADIYQTPRYLVIGTGKKITLECSQTMGHDKMYWYQQDPGMELHLIHYSYGVNSTEKGDLSSESTVSRIRTEHFPLTLESARPSHTSQYLCASSMQLAGGADTQYFGPGTRLTVL.